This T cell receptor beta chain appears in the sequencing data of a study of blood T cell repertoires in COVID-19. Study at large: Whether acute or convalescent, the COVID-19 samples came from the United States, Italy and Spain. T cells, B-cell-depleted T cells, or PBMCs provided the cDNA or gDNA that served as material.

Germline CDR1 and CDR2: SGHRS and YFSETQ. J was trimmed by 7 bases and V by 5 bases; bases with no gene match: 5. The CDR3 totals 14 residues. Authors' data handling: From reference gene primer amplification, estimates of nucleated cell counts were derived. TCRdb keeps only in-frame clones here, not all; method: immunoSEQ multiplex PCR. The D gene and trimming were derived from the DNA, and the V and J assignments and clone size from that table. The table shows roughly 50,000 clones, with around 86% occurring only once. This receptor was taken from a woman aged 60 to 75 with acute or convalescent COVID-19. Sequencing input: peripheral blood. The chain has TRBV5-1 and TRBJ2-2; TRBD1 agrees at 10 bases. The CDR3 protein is CASRPGQGHGELFF. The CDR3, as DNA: TGCGCCAGCAGGCCGGGACAGGGGCACGGGGAGCTGTTTTTT. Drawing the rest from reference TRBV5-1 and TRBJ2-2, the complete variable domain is KAGVTQTPRYLIKTRGQQVTLSCSPISGHRSVSWYQQTPGQGLQFLFEYFSETQRNKGNFPGRFSGRQFSNSRSEMNVSTLELGDSALYLCASRPGQGHGELFFGEGSRLTVL.